What follows are 29 T cell receptor beta chains derived from one specimen sequenced in a study of response to subunit inactivated influenza vaccine. In TCRdb, the RT-PCR reads were re-called with MiXCR into one record per CDR3 protein. This table holds 550,000 to 800,000 distinct CDR3 sequences, approximately 15% found once. Sequenced material: PBMCs from blood, taken around 15 days before vaccination. All receptors derive from a man aged 50-60 years who received an inactivated influenza vaccine.

Ten or more counts support this clonotype. V usage is TRBV9 and J usage is TRBJ2-1; 7 bases match TRBD1. The CDR3 loop spans 16 amino acids. The germline gives CDR1 SGDLS, CDR2 YYNGEE. V was pared by 4 bases and J by 5 bases, with 12 bases of the junction left unmatched. The CDR3: CASSPSTGKADNEQFF. In DNA, the CDR3 is TGTGCCAGCAGCCCATCGACAGGGAAAGCTGACAATGAGCAGTTCTTC.

This clonotype was seen ten or more times. The rearrangement joins TRBV29-1 to TRBJ2-5, with 8 bases lining up with TRBD1. Germline V gene data show CDR1 as SQVTM and CDR2 as ANQGSEA. Trimming cost V 7 bases and J 5 bases; bases outside gene matches: 6. CDR3 length equals 12 residues. DNA of the CDR3: TGCAGCGCTAAAAGGACAGGGGAGACCCAGTACTTC. Amino acid sequence: CSAKRTGETQYF.

The V call is TRBV12-3 or TRBV12-4, the J call TRBJ2-1; D perhaps matches TRBD2 (5 bases). The CDR3 loop spans 14 amino acids. V dropped 5 bases and J dropped 7 bases, with 15 bases sitting between them. The CDR3 region is CASSGEGEGNEQFF. DNA for the CDR3: TGTGCCAGCAGTGGCGAGGGAGAGGGTAATGAGCAGTTCTTC.

This clonotype was observed at least ten times. V gene TRBV15 combines with J gene TRBJ2-2; D unresolved. CDR3 length: 13 residues. CDR1 is LNHNV, CDR2 YYDKDF, per germline (reference sequence). Between the trimmed V and J ends, which lost 1 base and 3 bases, there was a span of 3 bases. As DNA, the CDR3 is TGTGCCACCAGCAGAGTGGACACCGGGGAGCTGTTTTTT. It is translated as CATSRVDTGELFF.

This clonotype was observed many times. The chain has TRBV5-1 and TRBJ1-3; TRBD1 is a possible D gene (5 bases). V was pared by 4 bases and J by 4 bases, with 21 bases between. This CDR3 is 17 amino acids long. CDR1 is SGHRS, CDR2 YFSETQ, per germline. The CDR3 DNA sequence: TGCGCCAGCAGCACCACAATACCAGGGACTAACGGAAACACCATATATTTT. Encoded protein: CASSTTIPGTNGNTIYF.

This clonotype was counted a few times. This rearrangement joins TRBV2 to TRBJ2-5; possible D gene TRBD1, 5 bases. The CDR3 loop spans 14 amino acids. Germline V CDR1 and CDR2: SNHLY, FYNNEI. V was cut by 3 bases and J by 5 bases, with 13 bases left in between. In nucleotides, the CDR3 is TGTGCCAGCAGTGAGCAGGGCGAGTGGGAGACCCAGTACTTC. Protein sequence: CASSEQGEWETQYF.

This clonotype was observed many times. The chain carries TRBV4-2 and TRBJ2-1; D gene ambiguous. This CDR3 is 12 amino acids long. Per the germline V gene, CDR1 is LGHNA and CDR2 is YNFKEQ. The V and J ends lost 0 bases and 15 bases respectively, with 12 bases between them. The CDR3: CASSQDRRRLFF. For the CDR3, the DNA is TGTGCCAGCAGCCAAGATAGGCGAAGATTGTTCTTC.

This clonotype was found many times. For the CDR3, the DNA is TGTGCCAGCAGCTTAAGAGGACGGGTCAATAATTCACCCCTCCACTTT. Translated: CASSLRGRVNNSPLHF. The V and J genes are TRBV7-2 and TRBJ1-6, with unresolved D. CDR1 is SGHTA and CDR2 is FQGNSA in the germline V gene. The CDR3 contains 16 residues. The V gene lost 2 bases and the J gene lost 5 bases, with 13 bases spanning the gap.

V and J are TRBV4-3 and TRBJ2-7; TRBD2 agrees at 10 bases. The CDR3 has 15 amino acids. Germline V gene data show CDR1 as LGHNA and CDR2 as YSLEER. The V and J ends lost 4 bases and 3 bases, in that order; junction bases with no gene match: 6. The CDR3 region is CASSPSLAGYYEQYF. In DNA, the CDR3 is TGCGCCAGCAGCCCTTCACTAGCGGGATACTACGAGCAGTACTTC.

The chain uses TRBV7-2 and TRBJ2-7, with D maybe TRBD1 (6 bases). Germline V gene lookup returns CDR1 SGHTA and CDR2 FQGNSA. This CDR3 has 16 residues. Deletions cut 1 base from V and 2 bases from J, with 15 bases between. The CDR3 here is CASSLGRLGGTYEQYF. The CDR3 DNA reads as TGTGCCAGCAGCTTAGGGCGCTTAGGGGGAACCTACGAGCAGTACTTC. The full variable domain, rest sourced from reference TRBV7-2 and TRBJ2-7, is GAGVSQSPSNKVTEKGKDVELRCDPISGHTALYWYRQSLGQGLEFLIYFQGNSAPDKSGLPSDRFSAERTGGSVSTLTIQRTQQEDSAVYLCASSLGRLGGTYEQYFGPGTRLTVT.

Worth noting for this clonotype: One junction end does not reproduce the germline sequence, and a read error may be involved. The rearrangement joins TRBV20-1 to TRBJ2-2; perhaps TRBD2 as D (6 bases). Per germline, CDR1 DFQATT and CDR2 SNEGSKA (reference sequence). The CDR3 extends over 15 amino acids. The CDR3 is CCASYGSANTGELFF. The CDR3 region has the DNA TGCTGTGCTAGTTACGGGAGCGCGAACACCGGGGAGCTGTTTTTT.

This clonotype has just a few counts. This chain connects TRBV5-1 to TRBJ2-1, with 8 bases lining up with TRBD1. Germline assignment: CDR1 SGHRS and CDR2 YFSETQ. This CDR3 is 16 amino acids long. The V and J ends lost 4 bases and 10 bases, in that order; junction bases with no gene match: 16. The DNA of the CDR3 is TGCGCCAGCAGCAACTCAGAGGACAGGGTCGGGGAAGAGCAGTTCTTC. It encodes CASSNSEDRVGEEQFF.

This chain joins TRBV10-3 and TRBJ2-1; D is perhaps TRBD1 (6 bases). This CDR3 is built from 14 residues. Germline lookup yields CDR1 ENHRY and CDR2 SYGVKD. Trimming took 3 bases from V and 1 from J, leaving 7 bases between them. In DNA form, the CDR3 reads TGTGCCATCAGTGATGACAGGTCCTACAATGAGCAGTTCTTC. It yields the protein CAISDDRSYNEQFF.

This clonotype appeared a few times. The chain combines TRBV20-1 with TRBJ1-1; perhaps TRBD1 as D (5 bases). V was cut by 6 bases and J by 4 bases, with 15 bases left in between. This CDR3 has 13 residues. Germline lookup yields CDR1 DFQATT and CDR2 SNEGSKA (reference sequence). The CDR3 DNA is TGCAGTGCGCAGATAGGGGTGGGCACTGAAGCTTTCTTT. Residues: CSAQIGVGTEAFF.

This clonotype turned up a few times. The chain recombines TRBV7-2 with TRBJ1-1; D remains unclear. The CDR3 is 12 amino acids. Trimming removed 5 bases at V and 4 bases at J, with 8 bases between. Germline V gene data show CDR1 as SGHTA and CDR2 as FQGNSA. This CDR3 reads CASSPYPTEAFF. DNA of the CDR3: TGTGCCAGCAGCCCCTATCCCACTGAAGCTTTCTTT.

This clonotype appeared a few times. The V and J genes are TRBV7-9 and TRBJ2-3; D is perhaps TRBD2 (5 bases). Germline V gives CDR1 SEHNR, CDR2 FQNEAQ (reference sequence). The V and J ends lost 1 base and 5 bases respectively, with 10 bases between them. CDR3 length equals 14 residues. The CDR3 region is CASSLGGQQDTQYF. The CDR3 DNA reads TGTGCCAGCAGCTTAGGAGGGCAGCAAGATACGCAGTATTTT.

The V call is TRBV15, the J call TRBJ2-7; D is possibly TRBD2 (6 bases). The ends were cut back, 0 bases at V and 0 bases at J, with 12 bases in the middle. The CDR3 length is 16 residues. Germline V gene lookup returns CDR1 LNHNV and CDR2 YYDKDF (reference sequence). DNA for the CDR3: TGTGCCACCAGCAGAGACATAGCGGCCAGCTCCTACGAGCAGTACTTC. Its translation is CATSRDIAASSYEQYF.

V usage is TRBV5-1 and J usage is TRBJ2-7; D possibly corresponds to TRBD1 (8 bases). This CDR3 spans 17 amino acids. Per germline, CDR1 SGHRS and CDR2 YFSETQ. Trimming left V 3 bases short and J 4 bases short, with 23 bases between. This CDR3 reads CASSSWGGAGQGYEQYF. DNA for the CDR3: TGCGCCAGCAGCTCTTGGGGGGGGGCAGGACAGGGTTACGAGCAGTACTTC.

This clonotype appeared a few times. V gene TRBV10-2 combines with J gene TRBJ2-2; 7 bases line up with TRBD1. CDR1 is WSHSY and CDR2 is SAAADI in the germline V gene. The CDR3 runs 15 residues. J gave up 0 bases and V 4 bases, and 2 bases lay outside the gene matches. The CDR3 loop is CASSGDSSNTGELFF. CDR3 nucleotides: TGCGCCAGCAGTGGGGACAGCTCGAACACCGGGGAGCTGTTTTTT.

V is TRBV7-8 and J is TRBJ2-7; TRBD2 matches at 7 bases. Losses at the gene ends were 8 bases for V and 2 bases for J; bases not matched to a gene: 9. This CDR3 has 14 amino acids. The germline V gene has CDR1 SGHVS and CDR2 FQNEAQ. CDR3 in DNA: TGTGCCAGCGGCTCAGGACTAGAGACCTACGAGCAGTACTTC. Its translation is CASGSGLETYEQYF.

This clonotype was detected only a few times. This chain uses TRBV7-8 with TRBJ2-1; 8 bases agree with TRBD2. Germline V CDR1 and CDR2: SGHVS, FQNEAQ. The V gene end was trimmed by 4 bases and the J gene end by 10 bases; junction bases not matched to a gene: 15. The CDR3 consists of 16 residues. CDR3 amino acids: CASSSGLAFMGDEQFF. The CDR3 region has the DNA TGTGCCAGCAGCTCAGGACTAGCATTTATGGGCGACGAGCAGTTCTTC.

This clonotype turned up a few times. The rearrangement links TRBV7-3 to TRBJ2-1; no firm D call. Looked up from germline, CDR1 is SGHTA and CDR2 is FQGTGA. V was trimmed by 2 bases and J by 10 bases, leaving 15 bases between them. This CDR3 has 14 residues. The DNA of the CDR3 is TGTGCCAGCAGCTTATCCGGTGCATTGGGGGAGCAGTTCTTC. Translation: CASSLSGALGEQFF.

This chain connects TRBV24-1 to TRBJ2-1; 9 nucleotides line up with TRBD1. V dropped 3 bases and J dropped 3; count of bases not matched to a gene: 5. The CDR3 spans 16 residues. Germline-derived CDR1 and CDR2 are KGHDR and SFDVKD. The DNA of the CDR3 is TGTGCCACCAGTGATACCGGGACAGGGAACTACAATGAGCAGTTCTTC. Its translation is CATSDTGTGNYNEQFF.

The V gene is TRBV7-9, the J gene TRBJ1-5; possibly TRBD1 for D (6 bases). V was trimmed by 1 base and J by 8 bases, leaving 15 bases between them. This CDR3 region has 15 residues. Germline V lookup: CDR1 SEHNR, CDR2 FQNEAQ (reference sequence). DNA for the CDR3: TGTGCCAGCAGCTTAGTTGGGTTCAGGGGCGAGCCCCAGCATTTT. Encoded protein: CASSLVGFRGEPQHF.

The chain employs TRBV7-2 and TRBJ2-5; no reliable D call. CDR1 is SGHTA and CDR2 is FQGNSA in the germline V gene. V lost 4 bases, J lost 2 bases, and 8 bases lay in between. The length of the CDR3 is 13 residues. In nucleotides, the CDR3 is TGTGCCAGCAGCTGGGTCGCGCAAGAGACCCAGTACTTC. Protein product: CASSWVAQETQYF.

This clonotype was counted only a few times. The CDR3 DNA follows: TGTGCCAGCAGACGCGACCGGGGGCCTGGAAACACCATATATTTT. It is translated as CASRRDRGPGNTIYF. V usage is TRBV4-2 and J usage is TRBJ1-3, with D perhaps matching TRBD1 (6 bases). CDR1 and CDR2 (germline): LGHNA, YNFKEQ. The CDR3 sequence is 15 residues long. The V gene lost 6 bases and the J gene lost 2 bases, with 14 bases spanning the gap.

The chain joins TRBV20-1 to TRBJ2-7, with D tentatively TRBD1 (6 bases). The germline CDR1 and CDR2 sequences are DFQATT and SNEGSKA (reference sequence). The CDR3 consists of 13 residues. The V end was cut by 3 bases, the J end by 1 base, with 10 bases between. The CDR3 coding sequence is TGCAGTGCTAGTAGCACAGGGTCCTACGAGCAGTACTTC. As protein: CSASSTGSYEQYF.

This clonotype has more than one count but fewer than ten. The chain joins TRBV1 to TRBJ2-1; the table calls TRBD2, which could not be checked here. TRBV1 is marked as a pseudogene. The CDR3 extends over 15 amino acids. The CDR3: CTSLRRLAGEFEQFF. The CDR3 DNA reads TGCACCAGCTTACGGAGACTAGCGGGAGAATTTGAGCAGTTCTTC.

This clonotype has more than one count but fewer than ten. The chain recombines TRBV5-1 with TRBJ2-4; the match to TRBD2 covers 8 bases. There are 16 residues in the CDR3. Germline V lookup: CDR1 SGHRS, CDR2 YFSETQ. The J segment lost 2 bases and the V segment lost 4 bases, leaving 8 bases of the junction unmatched. The CDR3 DNA reads TGCGCCAGCAGCCCCGGGGGGGCCGAAACCAAAAACATTCAGTACTTC. Translated: CASSPGGAETKNIQYF.